Shown below are 13 T cell receptor beta chains from a single sample sequenced in a study of control samples from healthy donors and cancer patients. Generated by immunoSEQ multiplex PCR, the TCRdb table keeps only in-frame clones and is missing some. The sample lists 15,000 to 19,000 clones; 80% to 90% were seen once. Sequenced material: PBMCs. The receptors were gathered from a woman aged 70-85 years with colorectal cancer.

The rearrangement joins TRBV5-6 to TRBJ2-5, with 9 bases that match TRBD2. V lost 4 bases and J lost 1; bases outside the gene matches: 8. This CDR3 has 16 amino acids. Germline CDR1 and CDR2: SGHDT and YYEEEE. CDR3 nucleotide sequence: TGTGCCAGCAGCCGCGGCGGCGGGAGGGTCCAAGAGACCCAGTACTTC. It yields the protein CASSRGGGRVQETQYF.

This clone has a handful of counts. The chain employs TRBV4-3 and TRBJ2-7; D is uncertain. Germline CDR1 is LGHNA and CDR2 is YSLEER. The V and J ends lost 4 bases and 2 bases respectively, with 15 bases between them. The length of the CDR3 is 15 residues. CDR3: CASSLHLDGPYEQYF. The DNA for the CDR3 is TGCGCCAGCAGCCTACACCTGGACGGACCCTACGAGCAGTACTTC.

The chain links TRBV7-8 to TRBJ2-7; tentatively, D is TRBD2 (6 bases). Germline values: CDR1 SGHVS, CDR2 FQNEAQ. This CDR3 comprises 15 residues. V was trimmed by 3 bases and J by 9 bases, leaving 21 bases between them. The CDR3 loop is CASSFLPAGRDGQYF. In nucleotides, the CDR3 is TGTGCCAGCAGCTTCTTGCCGGCGGGGAGAGACGGGCAGTACTTC. Full variable domain (rest looked up from reference TRBV7-8 and TRBJ2-7): GAGVSQSPRYKVAKRGQDVALRCDPISGHVSLFWYQQALGQGPEFLTYFQNEAQLDKSGLPSDRFFAERPEGSVSTLKIQRTQQEDSAVYLCASSFLPAGRDGQYFGPGTRLTVT.

The chain employs TRBV5-6 and TRBJ2-5; 14 nucleotides align to TRBD2. The V and J ends lost 7 bases and 9 bases, in that order; junction bases with no gene match: 8. Germline lookup yields CDR1 SGHDT and CDR2 YYEEEE. CDR3 size: 14 residues. The CDR3 loop is CASGGTSGSWAQYF. CDR3 DNA sequence: TGTGCCAGCGGTGGGACTAGCGGGAGTTGGGCCCAGTACTTC.

This rearrangement joins TRBV7-9 to TRBJ2-7, with D possibly matching TRBD2 (7 bases). The germline V gene encodes CDR1 SEHNR and CDR2 FQNEAQ (reference sequence). V lost 0 bases and J lost 3, with 12 bases in between. The CDR3 runs to 15 residues. The CDR3 DNA sequence: TGTGCCAGCAGCTTAGCGGCGGGGGCCTACTACGAGCAGTACTTC. Translation: CASSLAAGAYYEQYF.

The J gene is TRBJ2-2, the V gene TRBV5-1; possibly TRBD1 or TRBD2 for D (6 bases each). The CDR3 is 15 residues long. V was shortened by 4 bases and J by 1 base, with 11 bases between the two germline ends. Per the germline V gene, CDR1 is SGHRS and CDR2 is YFSETQ. The CDR3 DNA sequence: TGCGCCAGCAGCCAAGGGGGGCAGAACACCGGGGAGCTGTTTTTT. Residues: CASSQGGQNTGELFF.

V and J are TRBV2 and TRBJ2-5; D is possibly TRBD1 or TRBD2 (7 bases each). This CDR3 comprises 14 residues. Germline CDR1 reads SNHLY; CDR2 reads FYNNEI. Trimming removed 6 bases from V and 4 bases from J, with 15 bases in between. The CDR3 nucleotides read TGTGCCAGCAGCAGGGGGGGCGTAAGAGAGACCCAGTACTTC. Its protein is CASSRGGVRETQYF.

This rearrangement joins TRBV5-6 to TRBJ2-7; unclear D gene. The CDR3 consists of 12 residues. Germline values: CDR1 SGHDT, CDR2 YYEEEE. The germline V and J ends were trimmed by 1 base and 5 bases, with 7 bases remaining between them. The CDR3 DNA sequence: TGTGCCAGCAGCTTGATAGTCGACGAGCAGTACTTC. Its translation is CASSLIVDEQYF.

The count of this clone is one. This chain uses TRBV5-1 with TRBJ2-2, with D possibly matching TRBD1 (6 bases). With 5 bases removed from V and 3 bases from J, the gap between germline ends came to 11 bases. CDR3 size: 14 residues. Germline V gene sequence: CDR1 SGHRS, CDR2 YFSETQ. CDR3 protein: CASRDSGDTGELFF. In nucleotides, the CDR3 is TGCGCCAGCAGGGACAGTGGGGACACCGGGGAGCTGTTTTTT.

The rearrangement uses TRBV10-3 and TRBJ2-1; 11 bases are shared with TRBD1. The CDR3 totals 12 residues. Germline V CDR1 and CDR2: ENHRY, SYGVKD. V lost 11 bases and J lost 9; bases outside the gene matches: 6. The DNA of the CDR3 is TGTGCCGCAGGGACAGGGGGAATTGAGCAGTTCTTC. Protein product: CAAGTGGIEQFF.

The chain has TRBV6-5 and TRBJ1-5; the match to TRBD1 covers 7 bases. With V trimmed by 8 bases and J by 3 bases, 10 bases remained unmatched. This CDR3 has 15 residues. Germline V gives CDR1 MNHEY, CDR2 SVGAGI. The CDR3 DNA sequence: TGTGCCAGCGGCAGACAGGGAGGCTCCAATCAGCCCCAGCATTTT. Protein sequence: CASGRQGGSNQPQHF.

The chain couples TRBV2 to TRBJ2-5; D might be TRBD1 or TRBD2, each matching 5 bases. The CDR3 loop spans 17 amino acids. Trimming stripped 6 bases from V and 2 bases from J, with 22 bases between. Germline V gene lookup returns CDR1 SNHLY and CDR2 FYNNEI. In DNA, the CDR3 is TGTGCCAGCAGAGCCGAAATAGGGGAGTATGAGCAAGAGACCCAGTACTTC. Its protein product is CASRAEIGEYEQETQYF.

This clone was seen just once. The germline gene is not matched at one end of the junction; a read error may be the cause. This sample also contains other DNA sequences that code for the same CDR3. The chain couples TRBV4-2 to TRBJ2-7; 11 positions agree with TRBD2. The CDR3 runs 16 residues. Germline lookup yields CDR1 LGHNA and CDR2 YNFKEQ. CDR3 bases: TGTGCCAGCAGCCCCCGGTCGCTAGCGGGGGGTTACGAGCAGTATTTC. It translates to CASSPRSLAGGYEQYF.